Each of the 16 T cell receptor beta chains below was sequenced from the same sample in a study of blood T cell repertoires in COVID-19 (dated by TCRdb to the early 2020s). Library construction relied on the immunoSEQ multiplex PCR assay. As stored in TCRdb, this immuneACCESS dataset retains in-frame rearrangements with V and J assigned. A fraction of the clones does not appear; measured against another copy, unresolved V genes explain less than half of the discrepancy, and the remainder lacks a known reason. A total of roughly 38,000 clones appear in this sample, about 85% of them only once. The ten most abundant clones make up 1.5% to 2% of the sample. The sample was peripheral blood. All receptors derive from a man between 60 and 70 years old with COVID-19, enrolled during active disease.

The V gene is TRBV4-2, the J gene TRBJ1-1, with 8 bases aligning to TRBD1. CDR3 length: 16 residues. With 0 bases clipped from V and 5 bases from J, the junction kept 8 bases outside the gene matches. CDR1 and CDR2 from the germline V gene are LGHNA and YNFKEQ. CDR3 residues: CASSQDTTGARTEAFF. In DNA form, the CDR3 reads TGTGCCAGCAGCCAAGACACGACAGGGGCGCGAACTGAAGCTTTCTTT.

CDR3: CASSRGTGGNSDNEQFF. The CDR3 DNA reads as TGTGCCAGCAGCCGTGGGACAGGGGGCAATTCCGACAATGAGCAGTTCTTC. V gene TRBV9 combines with J gene TRBJ2-1; 12 nucleotides line up with TRBD1. Unmatched junction bases numbered 10, after V lost 4 bases and J lost 5 bases. Germline loops: CDR1 SGDLS, CDR2 YYNGEE. The CDR3 is made up of 17 amino acids.

The V call is TRBV7-9, the J call TRBJ2-1; unclear D gene. Germline CDR1 is SEHNR and CDR2 is FQNEAQ (reference sequence). The V and J ends lost 5 bases and 9 bases respectively, with 8 bases between them. The length of the CDR3 is 11 residues. The CDR3 region has the DNA TGTGCCAGCAGCCTATCGGGTGAGCAGTTCTTC. Protein sequence: CASSLSGEQFF. The full variable domain, rest sourced from reference TRBV7-9 and TRBJ2-1, is DTGVSQNPRHKITKRGQNVTFRCDPISEHNRLYWYRQTLGQGPEFLTYFQNEAQLEKSRLLSDRFSAERPKGSFSTLEIQRTEQGDSAMYLCASSLSGEQFFGPGTRLTVL.

The rearrangement joins TRBV18 to TRBJ1-5, with D hard to call. V was clipped by 5 bases and J by 6 bases, with 17 bases between them. This CDR3 is built from 15 residues. CDR1 is KGHSH and CDR2 is LQKENI in the germline V gene. The CDR3 loop reads CASSTREGDTQPQHF. DNA for the CDR3: TGTGCCAGCTCAACCCGAGAGGGTGATACTCAGCCCCAGCATTTT.

The V gene is TRBV28, the J gene TRBJ1-5; no firm D call. Trimming took off 6 bases at V and 0 bases at J, with 12 bases between the two ends. CDR3 length: 15 amino acids. Germline V CDR1 and CDR2: MDHEN, SYDVKM. CDR3 DNA sequence: TGTGCCAGCAGCCGACGACAAATTAGCAATCAGCCCCAGCATTTT. Residues: CASSRRQISNQPQHF.

The chain is built from TRBV19 and TRBJ1-6; no reliable D call. CDR1 and CDR2 from the germline V gene are LNHDA and SQIVND (reference sequence). V shed 0 bases and J shed 8 bases, with 8 bases lying between them. The CDR3 sequence is 14 residues long. The CDR3 DNA sequence: TGTGCCAGTAGTATAGAGGGCAGAGATTCACCCCTCCACTTT. This sequence encodes CASSIEGRDSPLHF.

The chain couples TRBV11-2 to TRBJ2-7; tentative D call: TRBD2 (5 bases). Germline V CDR1 and CDR2: SGHAT, FQNNGV. CDR3 length: 15 amino acids. The germline V and J ends were trimmed by 5 bases and 0 bases, with 14 bases remaining between them. Written as DNA, the CDR3 is TGTGCCAGCAGCCTAGCCTACCGGGGCTCCTACGAGCAGTACTTC. Translating gives CASSLAYRGSYEQYF.

The V and J genes are TRBV18 and TRBJ2-7; no definite D call. Looked up from germline, CDR1 is KGHSH and CDR2 is LQKENI. V lost 0 bases to trimming and J lost 7 bases, with 7 bases between them. CDR3 length: 12 residues. The CDR3 DNA is TGTGCCAGCTCACCACCGATGACTGAGCAGTACTTC. Translated: CASSPPMTEQYF.

This chain joins TRBV18 and TRBJ1-1; weak D call: TRBD1 (6 bases). The CDR3 length is 12 residues. With 6 bases removed from V and 5 bases from J, the gap between germline ends came to 10 bases. Germline CDR1 is KGHSH and CDR2 is LQKENI. CDR3 protein: CASSTGLTEAFF. The CDR3 DNA reads as TGTGCCAGCTCTACAGGGTTGACTGAAGCTTTCTTT.

This sequence joins TRBV5-1 and TRBJ2-7; 12 nucleotides agree with TRBD1. The germline CDR1 and CDR2 sequences are SGHRS and YFSETQ. The V gene end was trimmed by 4 bases and the J gene end by 7 bases; junction bases not matched to a gene: 6. The CDR3 length is 14 residues. CDR3 nucleotides: TGCGCCAGCAGCAGGGGACAGGGGGCGAGGGAGCAGTACTTC. Translated, it gives CASSRGQGAREQYF.

This clone was observed a few times. The chain employs TRBV14 and TRBJ1-1; TRBD1 aligns across 8 bases. Trimming took 4 bases from V and 3 from J; bases not matched to a gene: 7. Germline V gene data show CDR1 as SGHDN and CDR2 as FVKESK. The CDR3 runs 15 residues. CDR3 sequence: CASSLWTGWDTEAFF. The CDR3 DNA sequence: TGTGCCAGCAGCCTTTGGACAGGGTGGGACACTGAAGCTTTCTTT.

The rearrangement uses TRBV6-1 and TRBJ2-3; TRBD1 aligns across 7 bases. The junction had 5 bases not matched to a gene; V was cut back by 3 bases and J by 5 bases. Germline values: CDR1 MNHNS, CDR2 SASEGT. The CDR3 sequence is 14 residues long. CDR3 bases: TGTGCCAGCAGTGACAGGGGGTGGGGAGATACGCAGTATTTT. This gives the protein CASSDRGWGDTQYF.

This chain joins TRBV7-9 and TRBJ2-1, with D perhaps matching TRBD1 (6 bases). The CDR3 consists of 15 residues. Germline lookup yields CDR1 SEHNR and CDR2 FQNEAQ (reference sequence). Between the trimmed V and J ends, which lost 3 bases and 7 bases, there was a span of 16 bases. CDR3 in DNA: TGTGCCAGCAGCTTTAGGGGGTCCAGGGTGAATGAGCAGTTCTTC. It translates to CASSFRGSRVNEQFF.

This sequence joins TRBV19 and TRBJ2-7; D not certain. The germline V gene encodes CDR1 LNHDA and CDR2 SQIVND (reference sequence). There are 13 residues in the CDR3. Between the trimmed V and J ends, which lost 1 base and 2 bases, there was a span of 6 bases. CDR3 residues: CASSIGGTYEQYF. Written as DNA, the CDR3 is TGTGCCAGTAGTATAGGAGGTACCTACGAGCAGTACTTC. The full variable domain, rest sourced from reference TRBV19 and TRBJ2-7, is DGGITQSPKYLFRKEGQNVTLSCEQNLNHDAMYWYRQDPGQGLRLIYYSQIVNDFQKGDIAEGYSVSREKKESFPLTVTSAQKNPTAFYLCASSIGGTYEQYFGPGTRLTVT.

The chain is built from TRBV28 and TRBJ1-5; D might be TRBD1 (5 bases). Germline loops: CDR1 MDHEN, CDR2 SYDVKM. V lost 6 bases, J lost 2 bases, and 14 bases lay in between. The CDR3 has 15 residues. CDR3 protein: CASSGGTGGNQPQHF. The CDR3 DNA reads TGTGCCAGCAGCGGGGGAACCGGAGGCAATCAGCCCCAGCATTTT. The full variable domain, in which reference TRBV28 and TRBJ1-5 provide the parts outside the CDR3, is DVKVTQSSRYLVKRTGEKVFLECVQDMDHENMFWYRQDPGLGLRLIYFSYDVKMKEKGDIPEGYSVSREKKERFSLILESASTNQTSMYLCASSGGTGGNQPQHFGDGTRLSIL.

This clone came up once. The V call is TRBV30, the J call TRBJ1-5; TRBD1 might be the D (6 bases). This CDR3 has 14 residues. In germline, CDR1 is GTSNPN, CDR2 SVGIG (reference sequence). With 2 bases removed from V and 1 base from J, the gap between germline ends came to 9 bases. DNA of the CDR3: TGTGCCTGGAGTCGCCAGGGGAGCAATCAGCCCCAGCATTTT. Encoded protein: CAWSRQGSNQPQHF.